A single sample is the source of the 8 T cell receptor beta chains below, sequenced in a study of cytomegalovirus exposure and HLA in healthy donors. Using immunoSEQ multiplex PCR, the repertoire was profiled, and TCRdb retains in-frame clones only, with some absent. There are 220,000 or so clones in the sample; 75% to 90% occur only once, and 11% to 15% lies in the top ten. The sequenced sample was PBMCs. All receptors derive from a woman in her thirties in good health and CMV-seropositive.

This clone has a count of ten or more. The chain recombines TRBV6-1 with TRBJ1-3, with D unclear. CDR1 and CDR2 (germline): MNHNS, SASEGT. Trimming removed 2 bases from V and 6 bases from J, with 5 bases in between. The CDR3 is 12 amino acids. CDR3 amino acids: CASSEYENTIYF. The CDR3, as DNA: TGTGCCAGCAGTGAATACGAAAACACCATATATTTT.

The rearrangement links TRBV25-1 to TRBJ2-7; D is tentatively TRBD1 or TRBD2 (5 bases each). Germline V gene sequence: CDR1 MGHDK, CDR2 SYGVNS. The ends were cut back, 4 bases at V and 3 bases at J, with 16 bases in the middle. The CDR3 contains 15 residues. The CDR3 region has the DNA TGTGCCAGCAGTGGAGGGGTTGCGGAACTCTACGAGCAGTACTTC. As protein: CASSGGVAELYEQYF.

This clone appeared once. The chain is built from TRBV15 and TRBJ1-2; D is unresolved. The V end lost 5 bases, the J end lost 8 bases, and 15 bases lay between the germline ends. This CDR3 comprises 13 residues. CDR1 and CDR2 from the germline V gene are LNHNV and YYDKDF (reference sequence). The CDR3 DNA sequence: TGTGCCACCAGCGATTTTGAGGGAGGGGGCTACACCTTC. It specifies CATSDFEGGGYTF.

This chain uses TRBV6-5 with TRBJ2-5, with no clear D. The V end was cut by 7 bases, the J end by 7 bases, with 13 bases between. The CDR3 spans 12 residues. The germline V gene has CDR1 MNHEY and CDR2 SVGAGI. CDR3 nucleotide sequence: TGTGCCAGCAAGATGGGCGTGGGGACCCAGTACTTC. Protein: CASKMGVGTQYF.

The chain combines TRBV5-1 with TRBJ2-7; D unclear. This CDR3 has 16 residues. V was trimmed by 3 bases and J by 0 bases, leaving 16 bases between them. The germline V gene has CDR1 SGHRS and CDR2 YFSETQ. Written as DNA, the CDR3 is TGCGCCAGCAGCTGGAGTGGGCAGCTTTTCTCCTACGAGCAGTACTTC. Translation gives CASSWSGQLFSYEQYF.

This chain uses TRBV6-5 with TRBJ2-1, with D perhaps matching TRBD1 (7 bases). Between the trimmed V and J ends, which lost 5 bases and 4 bases, there was a span of 15 bases. The CDR3 loop spans 15 amino acids. Looked up from germline, CDR1 is MNHEY and CDR2 is SVGAGI. CDR3 nucleotide sequence: TGTGCCAGCAGTCTCAGGGGGGCCGGGTACAATGAGCAGTTCTTC. The encoded protein is CASSLRGAGYNEQFF.

This clone was recorded a few times. The chain couples TRBV6-5 to TRBJ2-7; TRBD2 matches at 7 bases. Germline CDR1 reads MNHEY; CDR2 reads SVGAGI. Germline trimming cut 2 bases from V and 5 bases from J; bases unmatched to any gene: 6. This CDR3 spans 14 amino acids. The CDR3 loop reads CASSYGAGENEQYF. CDR3 bases: TGTGCCAGCAGTTACGGGGCGGGAGAAAACGAGCAGTACTTC.

This rearrangement joins TRBV6-1 to TRBJ2-3; tentative D call: TRBD1 (5 bases). With 3 bases removed from V and 2 bases from J, the gap between germline ends came to 21 bases. CDR1 and CDR2 from the germline V gene are MNHNS and SASEGT. The CDR3 loop spans 18 amino acids. The CDR3: CASSEGLVGGWLTDTQYF. CDR3 DNA: TGTGCCAGCAGTGAGGGGCTGGTGGGCGGCTGGCTCACAGATACGCAGTATTTT.